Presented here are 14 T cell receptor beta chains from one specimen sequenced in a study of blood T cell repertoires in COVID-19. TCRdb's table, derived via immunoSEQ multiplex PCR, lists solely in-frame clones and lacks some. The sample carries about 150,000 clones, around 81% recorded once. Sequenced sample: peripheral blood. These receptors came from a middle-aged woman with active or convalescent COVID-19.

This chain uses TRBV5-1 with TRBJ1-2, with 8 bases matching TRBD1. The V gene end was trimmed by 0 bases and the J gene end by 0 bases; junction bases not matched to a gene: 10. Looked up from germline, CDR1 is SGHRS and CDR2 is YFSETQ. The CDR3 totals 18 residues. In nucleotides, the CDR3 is TGCGCCAGCAGCTTGGGATTTGAGTTGACAGGGGCTAACTATGGCTACACCTTC. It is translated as CASSLGFELTGANYGYTF.

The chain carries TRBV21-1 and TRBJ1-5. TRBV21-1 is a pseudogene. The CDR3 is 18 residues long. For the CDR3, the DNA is TGTGCCAGCAGCATGCTTCCAACTGGACGGAGGGTAGCCCGGCCCCAGCATTTT. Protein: CASSMLPTGRRVARPQHF.

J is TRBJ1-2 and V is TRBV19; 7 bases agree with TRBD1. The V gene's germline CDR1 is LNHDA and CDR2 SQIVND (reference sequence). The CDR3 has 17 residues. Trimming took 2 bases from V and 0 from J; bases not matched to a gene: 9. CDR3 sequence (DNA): TGTGCCAGTAGTATATCGGTGGTAGGGACAGCTAACTATGGCTACACCTTC. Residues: CASSISVVGTANYGYTF. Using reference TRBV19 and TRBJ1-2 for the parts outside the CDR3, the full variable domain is DGGITQSPKYLFRKEGQNVTLSCEQNLNHDAMYWYRQDPGQGLRLIYYSQIVNDFQKGDIAEGYSVSREKKESFPLTVTSAQKNPTAFYLCASSISVVGTANYGYTFGSGTRLTVV.

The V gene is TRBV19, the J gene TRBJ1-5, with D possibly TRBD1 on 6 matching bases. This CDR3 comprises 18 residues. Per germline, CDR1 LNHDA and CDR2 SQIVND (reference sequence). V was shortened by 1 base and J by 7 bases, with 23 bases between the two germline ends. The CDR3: CASSIGGYTGRYRQPQHF. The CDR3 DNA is TGTGCCAGTAGTATAGGGGGTTACACAGGGCGGTATAGACAGCCCCAGCATTTT.

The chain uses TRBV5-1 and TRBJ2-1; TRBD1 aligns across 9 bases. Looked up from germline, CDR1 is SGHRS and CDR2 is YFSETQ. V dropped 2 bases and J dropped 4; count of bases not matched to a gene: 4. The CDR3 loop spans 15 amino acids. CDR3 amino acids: CASSLGTGNYNEQFF. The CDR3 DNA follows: TGCGCCAGCAGCTTAGGGACAGGGAATTACAATGAGCAGTTCTTC. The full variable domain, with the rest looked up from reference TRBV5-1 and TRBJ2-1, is KAGVTQTPRYLIKTRGQQVTLSCSPISGHRSVSWYQQTPGQGLQFLFEYFSETQRNKGNFPGRFSGRQFSNSRSEMNVSTLELGDSALYLCASSLGTGNYNEQFFGPGTRLTVL.

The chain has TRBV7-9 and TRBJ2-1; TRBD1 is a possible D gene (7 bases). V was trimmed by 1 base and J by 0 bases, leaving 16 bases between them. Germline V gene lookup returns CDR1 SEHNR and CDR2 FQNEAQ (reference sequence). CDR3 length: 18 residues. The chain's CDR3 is CASSLEEGALSSYNEQFF. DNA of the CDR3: TGTGCCAGCAGCTTAGAGGAGGGGGCGTTAAGCTCCTACAATGAGCAGTTCTTC.

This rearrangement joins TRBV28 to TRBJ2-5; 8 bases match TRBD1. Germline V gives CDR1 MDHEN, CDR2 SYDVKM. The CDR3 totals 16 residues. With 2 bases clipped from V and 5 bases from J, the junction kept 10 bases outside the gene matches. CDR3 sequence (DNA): TGTGCCAGCAGTTTAGAGTGGGCAGGGGGCAGGGAGACCCAGTACTTC. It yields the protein CASSLEWAGGRETQYF.

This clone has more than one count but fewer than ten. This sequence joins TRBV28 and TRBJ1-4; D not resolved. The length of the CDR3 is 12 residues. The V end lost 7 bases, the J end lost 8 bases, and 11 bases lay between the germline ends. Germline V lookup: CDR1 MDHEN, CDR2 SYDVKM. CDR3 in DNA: TGTGCCAGCAAGAGGGCGGGGGAAAAACTGTTTTTT. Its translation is CASKRAGEKLFF.

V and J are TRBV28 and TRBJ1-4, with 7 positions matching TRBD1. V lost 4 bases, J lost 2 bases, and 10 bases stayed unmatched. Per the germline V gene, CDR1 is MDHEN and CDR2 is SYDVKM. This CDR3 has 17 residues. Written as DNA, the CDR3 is TGTGCCAGCAGTTCCTACAGGGGATCCGCGACTAATGAAAAACTGTTTTTT. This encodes CASSSYRGSATNEKLFF.

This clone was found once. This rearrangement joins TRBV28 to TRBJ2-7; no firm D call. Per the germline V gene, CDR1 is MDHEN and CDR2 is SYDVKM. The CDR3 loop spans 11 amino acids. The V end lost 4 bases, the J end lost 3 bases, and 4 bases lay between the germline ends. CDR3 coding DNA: TGTGCCAGCAGTTCCCTCTACGAGCAGTACTTC. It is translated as CASSSLYEQYF.

CDR3: CASSILGGRAPDTQYF. CDR3 nucleotides: TGTGCCAGTAGTATTTTAGGCGGGAGGGCCCCAGATACGCAGTATTTT. This chain links TRBV19 with TRBJ2-3, with 9 bases that match TRBD2. There are 16 residues in the CDR3. Germline V gene sequence: CDR1 LNHDA, CDR2 SQIVND (reference sequence). Unmatched junction bases numbered 8, after V lost 3 bases and J lost 4 bases. The whole variable domain, remainder taken from reference TRBV19 and TRBJ2-3, is DGGITQSPKYLFRKEGQNVTLSCEQNLNHDAMYWYRQDPGQGLRLIYYSQIVNDFQKGDIAEGYSVSREKKESFPLTVTSAQKNPTAFYLCASSILGGRAPDTQYFGPGTRLTVL.

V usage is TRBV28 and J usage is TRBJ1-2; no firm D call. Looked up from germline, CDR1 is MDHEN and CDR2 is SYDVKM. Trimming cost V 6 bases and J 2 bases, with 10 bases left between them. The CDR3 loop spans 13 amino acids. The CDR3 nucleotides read TGTGCCAGCAGCCCTATACAGAACTATGGCTACACCTTC. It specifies CASSPIQNYGYTF.

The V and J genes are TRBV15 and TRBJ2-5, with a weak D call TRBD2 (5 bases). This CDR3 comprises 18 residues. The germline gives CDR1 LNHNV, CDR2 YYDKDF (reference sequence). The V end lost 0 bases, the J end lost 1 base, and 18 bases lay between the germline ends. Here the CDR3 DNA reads TGTGCCACCAGCAGAGATCCCGAACAGACTATCATCCAAGAGACCCAGTACTTC. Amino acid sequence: CATSRDPEQTIIQETQYF.

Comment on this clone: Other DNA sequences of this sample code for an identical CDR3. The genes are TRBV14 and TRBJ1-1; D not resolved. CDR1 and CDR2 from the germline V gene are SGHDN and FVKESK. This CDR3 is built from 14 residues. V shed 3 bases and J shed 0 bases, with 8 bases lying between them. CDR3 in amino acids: CASSHPGMNTEAFF. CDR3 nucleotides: TGTGCCAGCAGCCATCCCGGGATGAACACTGAAGCTTTCTTT.